This TCR beta chain was obtained from a study of human T cells and chemical hapten exposure. Study as a whole: Among samples, TCR yields varied mainly because of small differences in pooled library volume.

Time point specified: patch test 1, 2 weeks after DPC sensitization. Indicated treatment: therapeutic diphenylcyclopropenone sensitization with weekly scalp DPC. From whole blood left unfractionated, total RNA was extracted. Germline values: CDR1 SEHNR, CDR2 FQNEAQ (reference sequence). The CDR3 extends over 14 amino acids. V gave up 2 bases and J gave up 4 bases; unmatched junction bases: 4. In this sample, this clonotype turned up a few times. MiXCR, run by TCRdb on the RACE reads, gives a single entry per CDR3 protein. The data contain under 450,000 distinct CDR3 sequences, around 5% of them singletons.

Source: whole blood, taken in connection with sensitization to the hapten diphenylcyclopropenone (DPC). The chain carries TRBV7-9 and TRBJ1-2, with TRBD1 identical over 7 bases. This TCR was sampled from a woman aged 45 to 65 with alopecia areata. Some clones in this sample may be carry-over from other donors' samples. The CDR3 loop is CASSLTGDVYGYTF. For the CDR3, the DNA is TGTGCCAGCAGCTTAACAGGGGACGTCTATGGCTACACCTTC.